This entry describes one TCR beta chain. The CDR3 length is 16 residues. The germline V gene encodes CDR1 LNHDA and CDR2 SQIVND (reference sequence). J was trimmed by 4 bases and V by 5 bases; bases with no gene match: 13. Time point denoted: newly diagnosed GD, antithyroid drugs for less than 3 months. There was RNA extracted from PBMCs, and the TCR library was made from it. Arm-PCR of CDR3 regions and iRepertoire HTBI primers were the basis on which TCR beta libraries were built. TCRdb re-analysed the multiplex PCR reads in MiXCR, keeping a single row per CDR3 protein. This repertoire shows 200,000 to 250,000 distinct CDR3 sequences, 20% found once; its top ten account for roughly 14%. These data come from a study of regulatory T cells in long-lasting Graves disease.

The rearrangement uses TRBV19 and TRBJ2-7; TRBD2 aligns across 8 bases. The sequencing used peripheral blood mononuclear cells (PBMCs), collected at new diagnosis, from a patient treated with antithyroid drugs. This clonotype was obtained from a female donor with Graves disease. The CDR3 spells CASSFTPGLGRYEQYF. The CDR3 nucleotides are TGTGCCAGTAGTTTCACCCCGGGACTAGGTCGGTACGAGCAGTACTTC.